What follows is one T cell receptor beta chain and its context. As yet, its antigen is unknown. CD4+ T cells from unexposed donors were obtained before the COVID-19 pandemic (2011-2018). Unmatched junction bases numbered 5, after V lost 0 bases and J lost 2 bases. This CDR3 contains 16 residues. The germline CDR1 and CDR2 sequences are SGHRS and YFSETQ. These data are taken from a study of CD4 T cells in relation to SARS-CoV-2 and coronaviruses. Across the study: The HLA restriction of the shared crossreactive spike epitopes was mapped.

Some clones are missing from TCRdb's copy, which holds only in-frame ones; the method was immunoSEQ multiplex PCR. The table includes some 64,000 clones, 94% detected once. Regarding the study as a whole: Compared with monoreactive clones, crossreactive clones showed significantly weaker SARS-CoV-2 expansion.

The TCR comes from a human donor in good health. Sequencing was performed on naive CD4+ T cells from PBMCs. Subset defined: naive CD4+ T cells isolated by negative enrichment. The V gene is TRBV5-1, the J gene TRBJ2-1, with 7 positions matching TRBD1. The CDR3 region is CASSLGGQVAYNEQFF. CDR3 coding DNA: TGCGCCAGCAGCTTGGGCGGACAGGTCGCCTACAATGAGCAGTTCTTC.